The clone carrying this TCR beta chain occurred many times. Seattle's cohort entered during active infection and was followed longitudinally. The CDR3 spans 14 residues. The V and J ends lost 2 bases and 5 bases respectively, with 9 bases between them. CDR1 and CDR2 from the germline V gene are KGHDR and SFDVKD. This entry belongs to a study of blood T cell repertoires in COVID-19. Study-wide context: Researchers got acute and convalescent COVID-19 samples from the United States, Italy and Spain. Sources were T cells, B-cell-depleted T cells, or PBMCs; the material itself was cDNA or gDNA.

Authors' analysis steps: Amplification with reference gene primers provided the estimates of nucleated cell counts. Clones were sequenced by immunoSEQ multiplex PCR, and TCRdb holds only the in-frame ones, with some missing. V and J calls and clone size are copied from that table; D and trimming were computed from the DNA. The sample has 250,000 to 350,000 clones, 65% to 85% seen once. V and J are TRBV24-1 and TRBJ1-5, with D possibly being TRBD1 (5 bases). Sequences were obtained from peripheral blood. The sequence was obtained from a human donor with COVID-19, enrolled during active disease. The donor label of this sample is uncertain. The CDR3 spells CATSDYGRDQPQHF. CDR3 nucleotides: TGTGCCACCAGTGATTACGGCAGGGATCAGCCCCAGCATTTT.